These 24 T cell receptor beta chains came from one sample sequenced in a study of cytomegalovirus exposure and HLA in healthy donors. PCR used 60 Vbeta primers and 13 Jbeta primers. Libraries were prepared by immunoSEQ multiplex PCR; TCRdb keeps only in-frame clonotypes and omits some of them. The table includes approximately 97,000 clones, roughly 60% detected once. Sequenced material: PBMCs. These receptors came from a human donor in good health.

The CDR3 region is CASSYSRRTEAFF. The CDR3 region has the DNA TGTGCCAGCAGTTACTCGAGGCGGACTGAAGCTTTCTTT. The rearrangement links TRBV6-5 to TRBJ1-1; the D is unclear. This CDR3 has 13 amino acids. V was shortened by 0 bases and J by 5 bases, with 7 bases between the two germline ends. Germline V gives CDR1 MNHEY, CDR2 SVGAGI.

The J gene is TRBJ2-1, the V gene TRBV2; 12 bases agree with TRBD1. This CDR3 spans 16 amino acids. Trimming cost V 4 bases and J 6 bases; bases outside gene matches: 7. Germline values: CDR1 SNHLY, CDR2 FYNNEI. CDR3 region: CASSGVGTGGFNEQFF. CDR3 coding DNA: TGTGCCAGCAGTGGGGTAGGGACAGGGGGCTTCAATGAGCAGTTCTTC.

With regard to this clone: This CDR3 is also generated by other DNA sequences in the sample. The V and J genes are TRBV28 and TRBJ2-7; the match to TRBD1 covers 9 bases. Germline CDR1 MDHEN, CDR2 SYDVKM. Losses at the gene ends were 6 bases for V and 7 bases for J; bases not matched to a gene: 10. The CDR3 runs 14 residues. CDR3 amino acids: CASRTGTGQREQYF. CDR3 sequence (DNA): TGTGCCAGCAGGACCGGGACAGGGCAAAGGGAGCAGTACTTC.

This sequence joins TRBV2 and TRBJ2-7; 12 bases line up with TRBD2. Trimming at V came to 4 bases and at J to 7 bases, leaving 8 bases not matched to a gene. Germline CDR1 is SNHLY and CDR2 is FYNNEI. The CDR3 runs to 15 residues. The CDR3 loop is CASSVLAGGPGEQYF. CDR3 sequence (DNA): TGTGCCAGCAGTGTCCTAGCGGGAGGGCCGGGAGAGCAGTACTTC.

This clone appeared a few times. The chain joins TRBV30 to TRBJ2-7, with TRBD2 matching 12 bases. Trimming cost V 5 bases and J 5 bases; bases outside gene matches: 22. This CDR3 spans 19 amino acids. Per germline, CDR1 GTSNPN and CDR2 SVGIG (reference sequence). The CDR3 DNA follows: TGTGCCTGGGGAAACATACAGGGAATGGGACTAGCGGGTCCCAACGAGCAGTACTTC. This gives the protein CAWGNIQGMGLAGPNEQYF.

This sequence joins TRBV5-1 and TRBJ2-1, with 8 nucleotides matching TRBD2. The CDR3 runs 15 residues. V trimming: 4 bases; J trimming: 4 bases; junction bases outside the gene matches: 7. From germline, CDR1 is SGHRS and CDR2 YFSETQ. The CDR3 here is CASSETGLEYNEQFF. The CDR3 DNA reads as TGCGCCAGCAGCGAAACGGGACTAGAGTACAATGAGCAGTTCTTC.

This clone has more than one count but fewer than ten. The CDR3 DNA follows: TGTGCCAGCAGCTCTCGACGGGAGAACACTGAAGCTTTCTTT. It codes for CASSSRRENTEAFF. V usage is TRBV9 and J usage is TRBJ1-1; no definite D call. Germline CDR1 and CDR2: SGDLS and YYNGEE. The CDR3 loop spans 14 amino acids. Deletions cut 4 bases from V and 1 base from J, with 11 bases between.

V and J are TRBV7-8 and TRBJ1-4; TRBD1 matches at 7 bases. The germline CDR1 and CDR2 sequences are SGHVS and FQNEAQ. V dropped 5 bases and J dropped 8; count of bases not matched to a gene: 2. CDR3 length: 12 residues. CDR3: CASSPRGEKLFF. The CDR3 DNA is TGTGCCAGCAGCCCCAGGGGGGAAAAACTGTTTTTT.

The CDR3 loop reads CASVKSTANTEAFF. The CDR3 DNA reads as TGTGCCAGCGTAAAATCCACAGCGAACACTGAAGCTTTCTTT. The genes are TRBV7-6 and TRBJ1-1; D is uncertain. There are 14 residues in the CDR3. Germline loops: CDR1 SGHVS, CDR2 FNYEAQ. The germline V and J ends were trimmed by 8 bases and 1 base, with 14 bases remaining between them.

The chain recombines TRBV7-2 with TRBJ2-7, with 10 bases identical to TRBD1. This CDR3 is 16 amino acids long. CDR1 and CDR2 from the germline V gene are SGHTA and FQGNSA. V gave up 5 bases and J gave up 3 bases; unmatched junction bases: 10. The CDR3, as DNA: TGTGCCAGCAGCCCCCCTAGGACAGGGGGAAACTACGAGCAGTACTTC. Translation: CASSPPRTGGNYEQYF.

The sample holds a few counts of this clone. The chain recombines TRBV19 with TRBJ2-7; 13 bases align to TRBD2. The CDR3 consists of 20 residues. Trimming at V came to 5 bases and at J to 0 bases, leaving 16 bases not matched to a gene. The V gene's germline CDR1 is LNHDA and CDR2 SQIVND (reference sequence). CDR3 sequence: CASSGPRTSGSLLSSYEQYF. The CDR3 DNA is TGTGCCAGTAGTGGTCCCCGGACTAGCGGGAGTCTCCTTAGCTCCTACGAGCAGTACTTC.

The rearrangement uses TRBV29-1 and TRBJ2-5; D gene ambiguous. V gave up 4 bases and J gave up 2 bases, with 8 bases separating them. The CDR3 runs to 12 residues. Germline values: CDR1 SQVTM, CDR2 ANQGSEA. DNA for the CDR3: TGCAGCGTTGCGGTTCAACAAGAGACCCAGTACTTC. This codes for CSVAVQQETQYF.

This chain links TRBV25-1 with TRBJ2-1; no definite D call. The V end was cut by 2 bases, the J end by 4 bases, with 6 bases between. Germline V gene lookup returns CDR1 MGHDK and CDR2 SYGVNS. The CDR3 consists of 13 residues. Written as DNA, the CDR3 is TGTGCCAGCAGTGAACAAATTTACAATGAGCAGTTCTTC. The encoded protein is CASSEQIYNEQFF.

The chain combines TRBV28 with TRBJ2-2, with 7 bases lining up with TRBD1. The CDR3 contains 16 residues. CDR1 and CDR2 from the germline V gene are MDHEN and SYDVKM. The junction had 6 bases not matched to a gene; V was cut back by 5 bases and J by 0 bases. CDR3 sequence reads: CASSPPGQANTGELFF. The DNA of the CDR3 is TGTGCCAGCAGTCCTCCAGGACAGGCGAACACCGGGGAGCTGTTTTTT.

CDR3 DNA: TGCGCCAGCACCCTGGGGGCTTCTGGAAACACCATATATTTT. Amino acids: CASTLGASGNTIYF. The gene calls are TRBV5-1 and TRBJ1-3; D possibly corresponds to TRBD1 (6 bases). Germline V gene sequence: CDR1 SGHRS, CDR2 YFSETQ. The CDR3 covers 14 residues. V lost 6 bases and J lost 1, with 11 bases in between.

The rearrangement joins TRBV5-5 to TRBJ1-1; TRBD1 matches 7 bases. The V segment lost 0 bases and the J segment 4 bases; nucleotides outside the gene matches: 3. This CDR3 contains 14 residues. Germline assignment: CDR1 SGHKS and CDR2 YYEKEE (reference sequence). The CDR3 nucleotides are TGTGCCAGCAGCTTGGCCGGACAGGCCACTGAAGCTTTCTTT. Residues: CASSLAGQATEAFF.

The chain employs TRBV6-5 and TRBJ2-4, with TRBD1 identical over 10 bases. This CDR3 region has 15 residues. The V segment lost 6 bases and the J segment 2 bases; nucleotides outside the gene matches: 4. Germline CDR1 is MNHEY and CDR2 is SVGAGI. The CDR3 loop reads CASRGQGEPKNIQYF. CDR3 coding DNA: TGTGCCAGCAGAGGACAGGGGGAACCCAAAAACATTCAGTACTTC.

The chain combines TRBV18 with TRBJ2-7; 10 bases fit TRBD1. The CDR3 covers 13 residues. V shed 3 bases, J shed 6 bases, and the junction held 2 bases outside the gene matches. Per the germline V gene, CDR1 is KGHSH and CDR2 is LQKENI. The CDR3 sequence: CASSPGQGGEQYF. CDR3 DNA sequence: TGTGCCAGCTCACCTGGACAGGGGGGCGAGCAGTACTTC.

V gene TRBV28 combines with J gene TRBJ2-1; 14 positions agree with TRBD2. The CDR3 contains 19 residues. The junction had 10 bases not matched to a gene; V was cut back by 6 bases and J by 0 bases. CDR1 is MDHEN, CDR2 SYDVKM, per germline. CDR3 nucleotides: TGTGCCAGCAGCCATCCCCGGACTAGCGGGAGGATCTCCTACAATGAGCAGTTCTTC. Translating gives CASSHPRTSGRISYNEQFF.

As DNA, the CDR3 is TGTGCCAGCAGTTTCGTTGGGGCCACTACCGGAAACACCATATATTTT. Encoded protein: CASSFVGATTGNTIYF. The chain is built from TRBV28 and TRBJ1-3; D might be TRBD1 (5 bases). Germline lookup yields CDR1 MDHEN and CDR2 SYDVKM. With 3 bases removed from V and 4 bases from J, the gap between germline ends came to 16 bases. This CDR3 has 16 residues.

The chain carries TRBV7-8 and TRBJ2-3; 8 bases match TRBD1. CDR3 length: 16 amino acids. Unmatched junction bases numbered 7, after V lost 3 bases and J lost 2 bases. Germline V gene lookup returns CDR1 SGHVS and CDR2 FQNEAQ. The CDR3 DNA sequence: TGTGCCAGCAGCTTCGTTACGGGACAGGACACAGATACGCAGTATTTT. The encoded protein is CASSFVTGQDTDTQYF. Supplemented by reference TRBV7-8 and TRBJ2-3, the full variable domain reads GAGVSQSPRYKVAKRGQDVALRCDPISGHVSLFWYQQALGQGPEFLTYFQNEAQLDKSGLPSDRFFAERPEGSVSTLKIQRTQQEDSAVYLCASSFVTGQDTDTQYFGPGTRLTVL.

This rearrangement joins TRBV5-1 to TRBJ2-2; the D gene is possibly TRBD2 (6 bases). This CDR3 has 15 amino acids. CDR1 and CDR2 from the germline V gene are SGHRS and YFSETQ. Trimming cost V 4 bases and J 4 bases, with 14 bases left between them. CDR3: CASSPRLDPTGELFF. The CDR3 DNA reads as TGCGCCAGCAGCCCCCGACTAGACCCCACCGGGGAGCTGTTTTTT.

The chain uses TRBV14 and TRBJ2-7, with TRBD2 as a possible D gene (5 bases). This CDR3 region has 13 residues. Trimming shortened V by 3 bases and J by 2 bases, and 8 bases separated the two germline ends. The germline CDR1 and CDR2 sequences are SGHDN and FVKESK. The chain's CDR3 is CASSHPGTYEQYF. The CDR3 coding sequence is TGTGCCAGCAGCCACCCGGGGACCTACGAGCAGTACTTC.

The genes are TRBV2 and TRBJ1-1, with unresolved D. CDR1 is SNHLY and CDR2 is FYNNEI in the germline V gene. The CDR3 contains 13 residues. V was shortened by 7 bases and J by 7 bases, with 16 bases between the two germline ends. DNA of the CDR3: TGTGCCAGCACCGAGCACGAGGCGGGTGAAGCTTTCTTT. This translates into CASTEHEAGEAFF.